This T cell receptor beta chain originates from a study of T cells in localized non-small cell lung cancer. Findings of the study overall: Among the top 100 tumor clones, a median approximately 55 appeared in adjacent lung.

CDR3 length equals 13 residues. Germline V gives CDR1 LNHDA, CDR2 SQIVND (reference sequence). V lost 5 bases to trimming and J lost 6 bases, with 11 bases between them. A single count supports this clone. Its matching antigen is unknown. Sequencing used immunoSEQ multiplex PCR; TCRdb keeps in-frame clones, though not all of them. The sample includes around 41,000 clones, around 88% of them seen just once. The starting material was peripheral blood, obtained before any cancer treatment. The receptor's source is a man between 40 and 70 years old with stage I lung adenocarcinoma. The chain couples TRBV19 to TRBJ1-5, with a possible D match to TRBD1 (6 bases). In DNA, the CDR3 is TGTGCCAGTAGTGGGGTACAGGGTCAGCCCCAGCATTTT. Its protein product is CASSGVQGQPQHF.